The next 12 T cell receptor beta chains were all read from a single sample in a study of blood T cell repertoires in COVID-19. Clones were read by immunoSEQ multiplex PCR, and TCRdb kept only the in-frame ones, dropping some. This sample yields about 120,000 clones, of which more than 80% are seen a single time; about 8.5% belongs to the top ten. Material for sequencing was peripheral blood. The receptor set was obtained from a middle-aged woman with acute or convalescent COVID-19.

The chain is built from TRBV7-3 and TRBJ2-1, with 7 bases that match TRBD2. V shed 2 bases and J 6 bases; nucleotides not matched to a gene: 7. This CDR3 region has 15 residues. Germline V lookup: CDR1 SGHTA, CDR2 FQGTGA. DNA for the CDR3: TGTGCCAGCAGCTTAGGCCCGGGGGGATTCAATGAGCAGTTCTTC. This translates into CASSLGPGGFNEQFF. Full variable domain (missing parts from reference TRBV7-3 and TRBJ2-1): GAGVSQTPSNKVTEKGKYVELRCDPISGHTALYWYRQSLGQGPEFLIYFQGTGAADDSGLPNDRFFAVRPEGSVSTLKIQRTERGDSAVYLCASSLGPGGFNEQFFGPGTRLTVL.

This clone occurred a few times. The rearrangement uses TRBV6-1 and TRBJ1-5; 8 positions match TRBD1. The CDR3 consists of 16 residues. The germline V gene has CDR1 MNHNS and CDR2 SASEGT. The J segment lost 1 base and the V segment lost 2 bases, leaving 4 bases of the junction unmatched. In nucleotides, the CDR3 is TGTGCCAGCAGTGAACGACAGGGGCTGAGCAATCAGCCCCAGCATTTT. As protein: CASSERQGLSNQPQHF.

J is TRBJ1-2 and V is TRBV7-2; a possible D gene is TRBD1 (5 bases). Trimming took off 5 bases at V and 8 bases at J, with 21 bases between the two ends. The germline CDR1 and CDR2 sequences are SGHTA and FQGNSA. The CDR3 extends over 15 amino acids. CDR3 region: CASSPDLGAGRGYTF. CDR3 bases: TGTGCCAGCAGCCCAGACTTAGGGGCAGGGAGGGGCTACACCTTC. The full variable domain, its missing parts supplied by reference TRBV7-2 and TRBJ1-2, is GAGVSQSPSNKVTEKGKDVELRCDPISGHTALYWYRQSLGQGLEFLIYFQGNSAPDKSGLPSDRFSAERTGGSVSTLTIQRTQQEDSAVYLCASSPDLGAGRGYTFGSGTRLTVV.

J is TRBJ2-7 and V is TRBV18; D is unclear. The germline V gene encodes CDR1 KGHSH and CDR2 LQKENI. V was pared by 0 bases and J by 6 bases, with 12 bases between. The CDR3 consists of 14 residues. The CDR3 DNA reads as TGTGCCAGCTCACCACCGTCCCGAAACGGCGAGCAGTACTTC. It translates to CASSPPSRNGEQYF.

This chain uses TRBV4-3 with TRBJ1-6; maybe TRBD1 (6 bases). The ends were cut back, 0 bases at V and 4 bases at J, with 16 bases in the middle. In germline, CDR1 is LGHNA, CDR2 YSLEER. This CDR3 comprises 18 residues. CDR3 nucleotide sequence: TGCGCCAGCAGCCAAGAGAGGGGGAATTGGGGGTATAATTCACCCCTCCACTTT. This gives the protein CASSQERGNWGYNSPLHF.

CDR3 coding DNA: TGTGCCTCCACCACCCGATCCGGAGAAGAGACCCAGTACTTC. Translating it yields CASTTRSGEETQYF. V is TRBV30 and J is TRBJ2-5; unclear D gene. Trimming shortened V by 7 bases and J by 3 bases, and 18 bases separated the two germline ends. The germline V gene has CDR1 GTSNPN and CDR2 SVGIG (reference sequence). The CDR3 runs to 14 residues.

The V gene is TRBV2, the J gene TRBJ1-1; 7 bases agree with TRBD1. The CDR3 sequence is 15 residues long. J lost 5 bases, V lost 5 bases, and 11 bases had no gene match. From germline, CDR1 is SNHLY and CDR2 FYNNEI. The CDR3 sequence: CASSLFRSGGTEAFF. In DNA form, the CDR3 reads TGTGCCAGCAGTCTATTTAGGTCAGGGGGGACTGAAGCTTTCTTT.

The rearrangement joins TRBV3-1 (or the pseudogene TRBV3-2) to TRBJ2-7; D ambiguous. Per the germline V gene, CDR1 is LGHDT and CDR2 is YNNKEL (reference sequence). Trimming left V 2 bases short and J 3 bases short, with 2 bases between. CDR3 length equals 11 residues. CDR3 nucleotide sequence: TGTGCCAGCAGCCAACACTACGAGCAGTACTTC. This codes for CASSQHYEQYF.

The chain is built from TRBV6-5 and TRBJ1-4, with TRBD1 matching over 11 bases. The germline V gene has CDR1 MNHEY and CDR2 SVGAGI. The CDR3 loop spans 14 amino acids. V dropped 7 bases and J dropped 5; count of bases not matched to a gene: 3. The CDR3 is CASIRDRGNEKLFF. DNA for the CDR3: TGTGCCAGCATCCGGGACAGGGGGAATGAAAAACTGTTTTTT.

CDR3 bases: TGTGCCAGCAGCCCGACAGGGGATCAGCCCCAGCATTTT. It translates to CASSPTGDQPQHF. The gene calls are TRBV6-6 and TRBJ1-5, with TRBD1 identical over 8 bases. The CDR3 has 13 amino acids. Germline loops: CDR1 MNHNY, CDR2 SVGAGI (reference sequence). Trimming cost V 6 bases and J 5 bases; bases outside gene matches: 3.

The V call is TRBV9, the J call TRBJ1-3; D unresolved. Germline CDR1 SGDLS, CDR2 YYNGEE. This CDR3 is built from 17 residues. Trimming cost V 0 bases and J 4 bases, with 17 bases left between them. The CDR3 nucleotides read TGTGCCAGCAGCGTAGCTAGCGACTCCGGTAAAGGAAACACCATATATTTT. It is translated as CASSVASDSGKGNTIYF.

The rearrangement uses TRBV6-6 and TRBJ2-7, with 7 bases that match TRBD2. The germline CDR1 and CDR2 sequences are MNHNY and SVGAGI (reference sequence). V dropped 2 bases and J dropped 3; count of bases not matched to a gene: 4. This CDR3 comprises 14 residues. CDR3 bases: TGTGCCAGCAGTTACGGCGGGGACTACTACGAGCAGTACTTC. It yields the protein CASSYGGDYYEQYF.